Shown below are 10 T cell receptor beta chains from a single sample sequenced in a study of blood T cell repertoires in COVID-19. Clones were read by immunoSEQ multiplex PCR, and TCRdb kept only the in-frame ones, dropping some. The data hold almost 35,000 clones, with 80% to 90% observed a single time. Sequences were obtained from peripheral blood. The origin of the receptors is a man between 60 and 75 years old with active COVID-19.

V usage is TRBV9 and J usage is TRBJ2-7, with TRBD2 identical over 9 bases. CDR1 and CDR2 (germline): SGDLS, YYNGEE. The trim removed 4 bases at V and 0 bases at J, leaving 14 bases unmatched. This CDR3 spans 18 amino acids. The CDR3: CASSPSSGSSPNSYEQYF. The DNA of the CDR3 is TGTGCCAGCAGCCCCAGTAGCGGGAGTTCCCCAAACTCCTACGAGCAGTACTTC.

V is TRBV18 and J is TRBJ2-7; tentatively, D is TRBD1 (5 bases). CDR3 length: 16 amino acids. The V end lost 4 bases, the J end lost 2 bases, and 18 bases lay between the germline ends. CDR1 and CDR2 from the germline V gene are KGHSH and LQKENI. The CDR3 DNA reads as TGTGCCAGCTCACAGGGGTCCGCCGTCTGGACCTACGAGCAGTACTTC. This codes for CASSQGSAVWTYEQYF.

The chain is built from TRBV3-1 (or the pseudogene TRBV3-2) and TRBJ2-7; D may be TRBD2 (5 bases). The length of the CDR3 is 14 residues. V was clipped by 0 bases and J by 10 bases, with 16 bases between them. CDR1 and CDR2 (germline): LGHDT, YNNKEL (reference sequence). CDR3 protein: CASSQELGSGFQYF. CDR3 nucleotides: TGTGCCAGCAGCCAAGAACTGGGGTCGGGATTCCAGTACTTC.

The chain joins TRBV5-4 to TRBJ2-1; TRBD2 is a possible D gene (5 bases). The V end was cut by 5 bases, the J end by 3 bases, with 18 bases between. This CDR3 comprises 16 residues. Germline CDR1 SGHNT, CDR2 YYREEE (reference sequence). In DNA form, the CDR3 reads TGTGCCAGCAGTCCCGAGGGTGGCAGACTCTACAATGAGCAGTTCTTC. Protein: CASSPEGGRLYNEQFF.

The rearrangement joins TRBV4-1 to TRBJ2-7; 7 bases map to TRBD1. Trimming removed 4 bases from V and 4 bases from J; junction bases left unmatched: 4. The CDR3 has 13 amino acids. Germline-derived CDR1 and CDR2 are MGHRA and YSYEKL. DNA for the CDR3: TGCGCCAGCAGCCCGACAGGGAAGTACGAGCAGTACTTC. Amino acid sequence: CASSPTGKYEQYF.

This chain links TRBV5-4 with TRBJ2-7; 9 bases line up with TRBD1. The V segment lost 3 bases and the J segment 4 bases; nucleotides outside the gene matches: 5. Germline CDR1 SGHNT, CDR2 YYREEE (reference sequence). CDR3 length equals 14 residues. The CDR3 region is CASSWGQGGYEQYF. As DNA, the CDR3 is TGTGCCAGCAGCTGGGGACAGGGAGGGTACGAGCAGTACTTC. Drawing the rest from reference TRBV5-4 and TRBJ2-7, the complete variable domain is ETGVTQSPTHLIKTRGQQVTLRCSSQSGHNTVSWYQQALGQGPQFIFQYYREEENGRGNFPPRFSGLQFPNYSSELNVNALELDDSALYLCASSWGQGGYEQYFGPGTRLTVT.

This chain links TRBV28 with TRBJ2-3; tentatively, D is TRBD2 (5 bases). CDR3 length: 13 amino acids. Trimming took off 5 bases at V and 4 bases at J, with 10 bases between the two ends. CDR1 and CDR2 from the germline V gene are MDHEN and SYDVKM. The CDR3 DNA reads as TGTGCCAGCAGTCCGACTACAGCAGATACGCAGTATTTT. It specifies CASSPTTADTQYF.

V gene TRBV5-6 combines with J gene TRBJ2-7, with D possibly matching TRBD1 (6 bases). The CDR3 spans 14 residues. The V end was cut by 4 bases, the J end by 1 base, with 12 bases between. Per the germline V gene, CDR1 is SGHDT and CDR2 is YYEEEE. The CDR3 loop is CASSPRGGSYEQYF. CDR3 nucleotide sequence: TGTGCCAGCAGCCCCCGAGGGGGATCCTACGAGCAGTACTTC.

The rearrangement uses TRBV2 and TRBJ2-5, with 10 bases lining up with TRBD2. Germline V gene data show CDR1 as SNHLY and CDR2 as FYNNEI. V lost 8 bases and J lost 2; bases outside the gene matches: 17. The CDR3 extends over 18 amino acids. The CDR3 DNA follows: TGTGCCAGCGGTTCGGGGGGGACTAGCGCATTCACTCAAGAGACCCAGTACTTC. Translated: CASGSGGTSAFTQETQYF.

This chain links TRBV12-5 with TRBJ2-6; the match to TRBD1 covers 7 bases. V lost 6 bases, J lost 4 bases, and 6 bases stayed unmatched. The CDR3 runs to 15 residues. Looked up from germline, CDR1 is LGHNT and CDR2 is FRNRAP. CDR3 sequence reads: CASGEGASGANVLTF. CDR3 DNA: TGTGCTAGTGGAGAGGGGGCTTCCGGGGCCAACGTCCTGACTTTC.